This is a list of T cell receptor beta chains from one sample in a study of blood T cell repertoires in COVID-19. Profiling relied on immunoSEQ multiplex PCR, and the TCRdb table lists in-frame clones only, not all of them. Here the sample spans approximately 210,000 clones, around 86% being singletons. The sequencing sample was made of peripheral blood. These receptors were taken from a human donor in a cohort sampled during active COVID-19. Both conserved end residues are part of each CDR3. The D gene is left open where the match is weak. Clone size is shown for a subset of rows, as once, few, many or a class of expanded clone.

d_call: .; v_call: TRBV7-2; clone_size: once; j_call: TRBJ1-1; cdr3_nt: TGTGCCAGCAGCCTCAGCCCCAGGGGCGCGCCCACTGAAGCTTTCTTT; cdr3_aa: CASSLSPRGAPTEAFF
d_call: .; v_call: TRBV9; clone_size: .; j_call: TRBJ2-7; cdr3_nt: TGTGCCAGCAGCAAGGACAGCTACGAGCAGTACTTC; cdr3_aa: CASSKDSYEQYF
d_call: .; v_call: TRBV7-6; clone_size: .; j_call: TRBJ2-5; cdr3_nt: TGTGCCAGCACCCCCGTTTTGACGGAGCTGACTCAGTACTTC; cdr3_aa: CASTPVLTELTQYF
d_call: .; v_call: TRBV19; clone_size: .; j_call: TRBJ1-5; cdr3_nt: TGTGCCAGTAGTAGTGCCAGGGTTAATCAGCCCCAGCATTTT; cdr3_aa: CASSSARVNQPQHF
d_call: .; v_call: TRBV6-6; clone_size: once; j_call: TRBJ1-5; cdr3_nt: TGTGCCAGCAGTTACTCAAGACCGAGGGGCAATCAGCCCCAGCATTTT; cdr3_aa: CASSYSRPRGNQPQHF
d_call: TRBD1; v_call: TRBV5-6; clone_size: .; j_call: TRBJ2-1; cdr3_nt: TGTGCCAGCAGCTTATTGACAGGGGGCTCCTACAATGAGCAGTTCTTC; cdr3_aa: CASSLLTGGSYNEQFF
d_call: .; v_call: TRBV28; clone_size: .; j_call: TRBJ1-1; cdr3_nt: TGTGCCAGCATTCCGGCCCGCGGGCTGAACACTGAAGCTTTCTTT; cdr3_aa: CASIPARGLNTEAFF
d_call: .; v_call: TRBV30; clone_size: .; j_call: TRBJ1-2; cdr3_nt: TGTGCCTGGAGGTGGGCAGGGCCCTATGGCTACACCTTC; cdr3_aa: CAWRWAGPYGYTF
d_call: .; v_call: TRBV7-9; clone_size: few; j_call: TRBJ1-2; cdr3_nt: TGTGCCAGCAGCCTCAGTCACAGGGAAACTCTATATGGCTACACCTTC; cdr3_aa: CASSLSHRETLYGYTF
d_call: .; v_call: TRBV7-2; clone_size: .; j_call: TRBJ1-2; cdr3_nt: TGTGCCAGCAGCTTAGCGCATGTAGTTCTTAACTATGGCTACACCTTC; cdr3_aa: CASSLAHVVLNYGYTF
d_call: TRBD2; v_call: TRBV5-1; clone_size: .; j_call: TRBJ2-5; cdr3_nt: TGCGCCAGCAGCTGGGGGCTAGCGGGATCGCAAGAGACCCAGTACTTC; cdr3_aa: CASSWGLAGSQETQYF
d_call: TRBD2; v_call: TRBV3-1/TRBV3-2; clone_size: .; j_call: TRBJ2-7; cdr3_nt: TGTGCCAGCAGCCTGACTAGCGGGAGGCCCTACGAGCAGTACTTC; cdr3_aa: CASSLTSGRPYEQYF
d_call: .; v_call: TRBV27; clone_size: few; j_call: TRBJ2-7; cdr3_nt: TGTGCCAGCAGCGCCGGCTCGACTTACTACGAGCAGTACTTC; cdr3_aa: CASSAGSTYYEQYF
d_call: TRBD2; v_call: TRBV19; clone_size: once; j_call: TRBJ2-1; cdr3_nt: TGTGCCAGTAGTACCCCACTAGCGGGATTTTACAATGAGCAGTTCTTC; cdr3_aa: CASSTPLAGFYNEQFF
d_call: .; v_call: TRBV7-3; clone_size: .; j_call: TRBJ1-2; cdr3_nt: TGTGCCAGCAGCTTAACGAGCAGGGGTGGCTACACCTTC; cdr3_aa: CASSLTSRGGYTF
d_call: .; v_call: TRBV30; clone_size: .; j_call: TRBJ1-5; cdr3_nt: TGTGCCTGGAGGGACCCATTAAATAAAAGGGACACCAAAGCAGGTTATAGCAATCAGCCCCAGCATTTT; cdr3_aa: CAWRDPLNKRDTKAGYSNQPQHF
d_call: TRBD2; v_call: TRBV6-5; clone_size: once; j_call: TRBJ2-1; cdr3_nt: TGTGCCAGCACCCGAGCGTTGGGGAGGGATGAGCAGTTCTTC; cdr3_aa: CASTRALGRDEQFF
d_call: .; v_call: TRBV10-3; clone_size: .; j_call: TRBJ2-7; cdr3_nt: TGTGCCATCCGCGGGACAGCCGAGCCGCAGTACTTC; cdr3_aa: CAIRGTAEPQYF
d_call: .; v_call: TRBV28; clone_size: .; j_call: TRBJ2-7; cdr3_nt: TGTGCCAGCAGCCCGCATAGAGTCATCTACGAGCAGTACTTC; cdr3_aa: CASSPHRVIYEQYF
d_call: TRBD2; v_call: TRBV7-2; clone_size: .; j_call: TRBJ2-5; cdr3_nt: TGTGCCAGCAGCTTATATAAGACGGGGAGCGGGAGCTCCCAAGAGACCCAGTACTTC; cdr3_aa: CASSLYKTGSGSSQETQYF
d_call: TRBD1; v_call: TRBV5-8; clone_size: .; j_call: TRBJ2-3; cdr3_nt: TGTGCCAGCTGCCGGACAGGGACTACAGATACGCAGTATTTT; cdr3_aa: CASCRTGTTDTQYF
d_call: TRBD2; v_call: TRBV9; clone_size: many; j_call: TRBJ2-7; cdr3_nt: TGTGCCAGCAGCGTAGAAAGCGGGAGGAGGTACGAGCAGTACTTC; cdr3_aa: CASSVESGRRYEQYF
d_call: .; v_call: TRBV9; clone_size: .; j_call: TRBJ2-7; cdr3_nt: TGTGCCAGCAGCGTAAATACAGGCCCGCGATCCTACGAGCAGTACTTC; cdr3_aa: CASSVNTGPRSYEQYF
d_call: .; v_call: TRBV18; clone_size: .; j_call: TRBJ1-1; cdr3_nt: TGTGCCAGCTCACCACGTCCAGGGGCCTTGAACACTGAAGCTTTCTTT; cdr3_aa: CASSPRPGALNTEAFF
d_call: .; v_call: TRBV30; clone_size: .; j_call: TRBJ1-4; cdr3_nt: TGTGCCTGGAGTGTACAGAGGGGGACTAATGAAAAACTGTTTTTT; cdr3_aa: CAWSVQRGTNEKLFF
d_call: TRBD1; v_call: TRBV28; clone_size: .; j_call: TRBJ1-1; cdr3_nt: TGTGCCAGCAGCACTCCGGGACAGCCCATGAACACTGAAGCTTTCTTT; cdr3_aa: CASSTPGQPMNTEAFF
d_call: .; v_call: TRBV9; clone_size: .; j_call: TRBJ2-7; cdr3_nt: TGCCCCAGCCGCGTCGAGGGGGGGCTCGCGGGGTTCTACGAGCAGTACTTC; cdr3_aa: CPSRVEGGLAGFYEQYF
d_call: TRBD1; v_call: TRBV6-2/TRBV6-3; clone_size: .; j_call: TRBJ2-7; cdr3_nt: TGTGCCAGCAGTTACTCGAATCCGGGACAGGGGACCTACGAGCAGTACTTC; cdr3_aa: CASSYSNPGQGTYEQYF
d_call: .; v_call: TRBV29-1; clone_size: few; j_call: TRBJ2-2; cdr3_nt: TGCAGCGTTGGGTCAGGGAACACCGGGGAGCTGTTTTTT; cdr3_aa: CSVGSGNTGELFF
d_call: .; v_call: TRBV6-2/TRBV6-3; clone_size: .; j_call: TRBJ2-7; cdr3_nt: TGTGCCAGCAGTTACTCCGGGTCCCAGCGGAGCTCCTACGAGCAGTACTTC; cdr3_aa: CASSYSGSQRSSYEQYF
d_call: TRBD1; v_call: TRBV29-1; clone_size: once; j_call: TRBJ2-7; cdr3_nt: TGCAGCGTTGAATGGGACAGGGTCGAGAGGCAGTACTTC; cdr3_aa: CSVEWDRVERQYF
d_call: TRBD2; v_call: TRBV4-3; clone_size: .; j_call: TRBJ2-1; cdr3_nt: TGCGCCAGCAGCCAGTTAGCGGGAGGGCCGCCGTTCTTC; cdr3_aa: CASSQLAGGPPFF
d_call: TRBD2; v_call: TRBV28; clone_size: .; j_call: TRBJ2-2; cdr3_nt: TGTGCCAGCAGTTTAGCTAGCGGGAGGGCCGCGGAGCTGTTTTTT; cdr3_aa: CASSLASGRAAELFF
d_call: .; v_call: TRBV5-8; clone_size: .; j_call: TRBJ1-2; cdr3_nt: TGTGCCAGCAGTCTGAACTATGGCTACACCTTC; cdr3_aa: CASSLNYGYTF
d_call: TRBD2; v_call: TRBV6-5; clone_size: .; j_call: TRBJ2-3; cdr3_nt: TGTGCCAGCATGGGGGGACTATGGTTGGATACGCAGTATTTT; cdr3_aa: CASMGGLWLDTQYF
d_call: .; v_call: TRBV5-4; clone_size: few; j_call: TRBJ2-7; cdr3_nt: TGTGCCAGCAGCTTGGAGGGCAGGGGCGAGCAGTACTTC; cdr3_aa: CASSLEGRGEQYF
d_call: .; v_call: TRBV6-6; clone_size: .; j_call: TRBJ2-7; cdr3_nt: TGTGCCAGCAAGAGGGGGAGGGAGTTGGAGTACGAGCAGTACTTC; cdr3_aa: CASKRGRELEYEQYF
d_call: .; v_call: TRBV7-9; clone_size: .; j_call: TRBJ1-4; cdr3_nt: TGTGCCAGCAGTTCCCAAGGGAGATTAAATGAAAAACTGTTTTTT; cdr3_aa: CASSSQGRLNEKLFF
d_call: .; v_call: TRBV7-9; clone_size: .; j_call: TRBJ2-7; cdr3_nt: TGTGCCAGCAGCGCGGAATACGAGCAGTACTTC; cdr3_aa: CASSAEYEQYF
d_call: TRBD1; v_call: TRBV7-9; clone_size: .; j_call: TRBJ1-5; cdr3_nt: TGTGCCAGCAGCTTAGCGACAGGGGGCCGCAATCAGCCCCAGCATTTT; cdr3_aa: CASSLATGGRNQPQHF
d_call: .; v_call: TRBV7-9; clone_size: .; j_call: TRBJ1-1; cdr3_nt: TGTGCCAGCAAGGCAGGTGACATGAACACTGAAGCTTTCTTT; cdr3_aa: CASKAGDMNTEAFF
d_call: .; v_call: TRBV19; clone_size: once; j_call: TRBJ2-1; cdr3_nt: TGTGCCAGTAGTATAGTAGAAAACTTCTACAATGAGCAGTTCTTC; cdr3_aa: CASSIVENFYNEQFF
d_call: TRBD1; v_call: TRBV6-5; clone_size: .; j_call: TRBJ1-1; cdr3_nt: TGTGCCAGCAGGCCAAGACAGGGGGCCGTTACTGAAGCTTTCTTT; cdr3_aa: CASRPRQGAVTEAFF
d_call: .; v_call: TRBV25-1; clone_size: .; j_call: TRBJ2-7; cdr3_nt: TGTGCCAGCAGTGAGGGAGGAGCCTACGAGCAGTACTTC; cdr3_aa: CASSEGGAYEQYF
d_call: .; v_call: TRBV7-9; clone_size: .; j_call: TRBJ2-7; cdr3_nt: TGTGCCAGCAGCTTAGTGAGACGGGGTACGTTGGAGCAGTACTTC; cdr3_aa: CASSLVRRGTLEQYF
d_call: TRBD2; v_call: TRBV11-3; clone_size: once; j_call: TRBJ2-1; cdr3_nt: TGTGCCAGCAGCTTACGGGCGGGAGGGCCGGAGCAGTTCTTC; cdr3_aa: CASSLRAGGPEQFF
d_call: TRBD1; v_call: TRBV6-2/TRBV6-3; clone_size: .; j_call: TRBJ1-2; cdr3_nt: TGTGCCAGCAGTTACCCCGGGACAGTTAATGGCTACACCTTC; cdr3_aa: CASSYPGTVNGYTF
d_call: TRBD2; v_call: TRBV27; clone_size: .; j_call: TRBJ2-7; cdr3_nt: TGTGCCAGCAAAAGCCGCGGGAGTAGCTCCTACGAGCAGTACTTC; cdr3_aa: CASKSRGSSSYEQYF
d_call: TRBD1; v_call: TRBV4-3; clone_size: .; j_call: TRBJ2-2; cdr3_nt: TGCGCCAGCAGCCGTGGGACAGGGGGGCGATCCACCGGGGAGCTGTTTTTT; cdr3_aa: CASSRGTGGRSTGELFF
d_call: .; v_call: TRBV7-9; clone_size: .; j_call: TRBJ2-7; cdr3_nt: TGTGCCAGCAGCGACACAGGGGGAGGGGGATGGGAGCAGTACTTC; cdr3_aa: CASSDTGGGGWEQYF
d_call: .; v_call: TRBV28; clone_size: .; j_call: TRBJ2-5; cdr3_nt: TGTGCCAGCAGTCCCGTAGTTCTCCGGAGCGGGGAGACCCAGTACTTC; cdr3_aa: CASSPVVLRSGETQYF
d_call: TRBD2; v_call: TRBV13; clone_size: .; j_call: TRBJ2-7; cdr3_nt: TGTGCCAGCAGCTTTACTAGCGGGAGTATCTACGAGCAGTACTTC; cdr3_aa: CASSFTSGSIYEQYF
d_call: TRBD2; v_call: TRBV6-7; clone_size: .; j_call: TRBJ2-7; cdr3_nt: TGTGCCAGCAGTTACTCGACTAGCGGGAGAGGGTACGAGCAGTACTTC; cdr3_aa: CASSYSTSGRGYEQYF
d_call: TRBD2; v_call: TRBV5-4; clone_size: .; j_call: TRBJ2-3; cdr3_nt: TGTGCCAGCAGCCTTATTACTAGCGGGAGGCCACACCGCACAGATACGCAGTATTTT; cdr3_aa: CASSLITSGRPHRTDTQYF